The entry below describes one TCR beta chain. This entry is derived from a study of shared clonotypes between healthy human individuals. It was 150 to 250 ng DNA, tens of thousands of T cell genomes, that sorted-subset replicate PCRs used. Profiling relied on immunoSEQ multiplex PCR, and the TCRdb table lists in-frame clones only, not all of them. The data contain about 2.2 million clones, 80% to 95% of them singletons. Germline lookup yields CDR1 SEHNR and CDR2 FQNEAQ (reference sequence). With V trimmed by 1 base and J by 0 bases, 3 bases remained unmatched. The CDR3 has 17 residues. Terminally differentiated effector memory CD45RA+ cells were excluded from the naive CD8 cells, which were CD45RO-negative and positively selected for CCR7. There were no recent acute infections or vaccinations among the donors, who were healthy HIV-negative adults.

The sequenced sample was naive CD8+ T cells from PBMCs. This chain connects TRBV7-9 to TRBJ2-2; 9 nucleotides match TRBD2. The origin of this receptor is a young man in good health. Some clones in this sample may be carry-over from other donors' samples. The CDR3, as DNA: TGTGCCAGCAGCTTAGGCCTAGCGGGACCGAACACCGGGGAGCTGTTTTTT. It is translated as CASSLGLAGPNTGELFF.